The rows below give T cell receptor beta chains drawn from one sample of a study of cytomegalovirus exposure and HLA in healthy donors. Produced via immunoSEQ multiplex PCR; TCRdb's table is partial and in-frame only. The sample records 170,000 or so clones, around 80% being singletons. Material: PBMCs. These receptors were obtained from a woman in her 30s in good health and CMV-seropositive. CDR3s include the opening cysteine and the closing phenylalanine or tryptophan. Fields, in order: CDR3 length, D gene, clone size, V gene, J gene, CDR3 protein, CDR3 DNA. The D gene is left open where the match is weak. Only part of the rows carry a size: once, few, many, or a class if the clone is expanded.

CDR3 length: 17; D gene: .; clone size: .; V gene: TRBV19; J gene: TRBJ1-5; CDR3 protein: CASSTLDSIYSNQPQHF; CDR3 DNA: TGTGCCAGTAGTACTCTAGACAGTATCTATAGCAATCAGCCCCAGCATTTT
CDR3 length: 17; D gene: TRBD2; clone size: once; V gene: TRBV11-1; J gene: TRBJ2-5; CDR3 protein: CASSLTPAGSGKETQYF; CDR3 DNA: TGTGCCAGCAGCTTGACCCCCGCAGGTAGCGGGAAAGAGACCCAGTACTTC
CDR3 length: 12; D gene: .; clone size: few; V gene: TRBV28; J gene: TRBJ1-1; CDR3 protein: CASSFWNTEAFF; CDR3 DNA: TGTGCCAGCAGTTTCTGGAACACTGAAGCTTTCTTT
CDR3 length: 15; D gene: .; clone size: .; V gene: TRBV6-5; J gene: TRBJ2-1; CDR3 protein: CASSHRRSSYNEQFF; CDR3 DNA: TGTGCCAGCAGTCATCGGCGGAGCTCCTACAATGAGCAGTTCTTC
CDR3 length: 15; D gene: TRBD1; clone size: .; V gene: TRBV7-9; J gene: TRBJ2-7; CDR3 protein: CASSLSRTGDNEQYF; CDR3 DNA: TGTGCCAGCAGCTTAAGCAGGACAGGGGATAACGAGCAGTACTTC
CDR3 length: 14; D gene: TRBD2; clone size: .; V gene: TRBV5-1; J gene: TRBJ2-3; CDR3 protein: CATRSGRESDTQYF; CDR3 DNA: TGCGCCACCCGGAGCGGGAGGGAGTCAGATACGCAGTATTTT
CDR3 length: 16; D gene: TRBD1; clone size: .; V gene: TRBV7-9; J gene: TRBJ1-3; CDR3 protein: CASSLAGQGTGNTIYF; CDR3 DNA: TGTGCCAGCAGCTTAGCGGGACAGGGGACTGGAAACACCATATATTTT
CDR3 length: 18; D gene: .; clone size: .; V gene: TRBV10-3; J gene: TRBJ2-1; CDR3 protein: CAISDPGRTVGAYNEQFF; CDR3 DNA: TGTGCCATCAGTGACCCGGGAAGGACAGTTGGGGCCTACAATGAGCAGTTCTTC
CDR3 length: 12; D gene: .; clone size: .; V gene: TRBV30; J gene: TRBJ2-5; CDR3 protein: CAWSQGQETQYF; CDR3 DNA: TGTGCCTGGAGCCAGGGACAAGAGACCCAGTACTTC
CDR3 length: 13; D gene: .; clone size: .; V gene: TRBV19; J gene: TRBJ1-1; CDR3 protein: CASSNRPNTEAFF; CDR3 DNA: TGTGCCAGTAGTAACAGACCGAACACTGAAGCTTTCTTT